Listed below are T cell receptor beta chains from one sample, sequenced in a study of T-cell reconstitution after alpha-beta-depleted transplantation in children. TCRdb called the PCR reads again in MiXCR, with one record for every CDR3 protein. The data hold roughly 500,000 distinct CDR3 sequences, with less than 35% observed a single time. Specimen: PBMCs from the stem cell graft donor, collected from the stem cell graft. These receptors came from a human donor who donated a stem cell graft to a child with aplastic anemia. CDR3s include the opening cysteine and the closing phenylalanine or tryptophan. Not every row has a clone size; where given, it reads once, few, many or a size class.

clone size: few
V gene: TRBV20-1
CDR3 protein: CSARNRGMNTEAFF

clone size: -
V gene: TRBV7-2
CDR3 protein: CASSPRAGGLANYGYTF

clone size: -
V gene: TRBV3-1
CDR3 protein: CASSQAGTRSYEQYF

clone size: few
V gene: TRBV16
CDR3 protein: CASSQSAGGRETQYF

clone size: -
V gene: TRBV7-8
CDR3 protein: CASSPHAGGSTDTQYF

clone size: few
V gene: TRBV12-3/TRBV12-4
CDR3 protein: CASSFQGAYGYTF

clone size: -
V gene: TRBV6-1
CDR3 protein: CASRATSVTSSYNEQFF

clone size: few
V gene: TRBV29-1
CDR3 protein: CSYSGTAYEQYF

clone size: -
V gene: TRBV12-3/TRBV12-4
CDR3 protein: CASSSQGTGPNEQFF

clone size: -
V gene: TRBV12-3/TRBV12-4
CDR3 protein: CASTVRGRKTQYF

clone size: -
V gene: TRBV29-1
CDR3 protein: CSVPGTSGIQETQYF

clone size: -
V gene: TRBV5-6
CDR3 protein: CASRLGPSYNEQFF

clone size: -
V gene: TRBV27
CDR3 protein: CASSLGYSYEQYF

clone size: few
V gene: TRBV30
CDR3 protein: CAWSGGTGHQPQHF

clone size: -
V gene: TRBV29-1
CDR3 protein: CSALKQGVGTEAFF

clone size: -
V gene: TRBV20-1
CDR3 protein: CSAYRLAGVVDTQYF

clone size: -
V gene: TRBV5-6
CDR3 protein: CASSRALDGSWEGYTF

clone size: -
V gene: TRBV12-3/TRBV12-4
CDR3 protein: CASSSPGQMNTEAFF

clone size: -
V gene: TRBV20-1
CDR3 protein: CSASRTDEAFF

clone size: few
V gene: TRBV9
CDR3 protein: CASSAGTAGNTIYF

clone size: -
V gene: TRBV20-1
CDR3 protein: CSALPGHAGNEQFF

clone size: -
V gene: TRBV7-3
CDR3 protein: CASSLRPQAGSYNEQFF

clone size: -
V gene: TRBV2
CDR3 protein: CASSLQGARDQPQHF

clone size: -
V gene: TRBV20-1
CDR3 protein: CSARKIGLSNTGELFF

clone size: -
V gene: TRBV5-4
CDR3 protein: CASTFPGPELSSYNEQFF

clone size: -
V gene: TRBV28
CDR3 protein: CASILSGTAPGELFF

clone size: -
V gene: TRBV18
CDR3 protein: CASSRTLAGGNEQFF

clone size: many
V gene: TRBV29-1
CDR3 protein: CSVIGQAYGYTF

clone size: few
V gene: TRBV4-3
CDR3 protein: CASSQGPQLAGFENEQFF

clone size: few
V gene: TRBV12-5
CDR3 protein: CASGLGTSYGYTF

clone size: -
V gene: TRBV20-1
CDR3 protein: CSARLTGTSGRRGNEQFF

clone size: few
V gene: TRBV20-1
CDR3 protein: CSARDPGGMSEAFF

clone size: -
V gene: TRBV6-4
CDR3 protein: CASRRGIHYEQYF

clone size: few
V gene: TRBV20-1
CDR3 protein: CSATDVGNTEAFF

clone size: -
V gene: TRBV7-2
CDR3 protein: CASSPDRGWYGYTF

clone size: -
V gene: TRBV11-1
CDR3 protein: CASTNSRTGGVSVSTDTQYF

clone size: -
V gene: TRBV19
CDR3 protein: CASASPGTANYGYTF

clone size: -
V gene: TRBV2
CDR3 protein: CASTLPSEETQYF

clone size: few
V gene: TRBV7-2
CDR3 protein: CASSSGLEAPNTEAFF

clone size: -
V gene: TRBV12-3/TRBV12-4
CDR3 protein: CASSPPADTEAFF

clone size: few
V gene: TRBV29-1
CDR3 protein: CSVDRGPSGFHEQFF

clone size: once
V gene: TRBV7-9
CDR3 protein: CASSFVSVVSHEQYF

clone size: few
V gene: TRBV29-1
CDR3 protein: CSVGTGGTDTQYF

clone size: -
V gene: TRBV13
CDR3 protein: CASSTRTPVQETQYF

clone size: -
V gene: TRBV19
CDR3 protein: CASSIRDIEKLFF

clone size: -
V gene: TRBV4-2
CDR3 protein: CASSPWGQLDTEAFF

clone size: -
V gene: TRBV7-2
CDR3 protein: CASSFTGADTQYF

clone size: -
V gene: TRBV12-3/TRBV12-4
CDR3 protein: CASSFGSGIFRREQYF

clone size: -
V gene: TRBV6-1
CDR3 protein: CASSQPGLAGVGEQFF

clone size: -
V gene: TRBV12-5
CDR3 protein: CASGLSPGRRYSNQPQHF

clone size: -
V gene: TRBV7-9
CDR3 protein: CASSLVYATQYF

clone size: few
V gene: TRBV20-1
CDR3 protein: CSARYANEQFF

clone size: few
V gene: TRBV24-1
CDR3 protein: CATSDPGQGFTGELFF

clone size: many
V gene: TRBV12-3/TRBV12-4
CDR3 protein: CASSLTRGQETQYF

clone size: few
V gene: TRBV7-2
CDR3 protein: CASSSTGQLYYGYTF

clone size: few
V gene: TRBV9
CDR3 protein: CASSVVASGGYNEQFF

clone size: few
V gene: TRBV20-1
CDR3 protein: CTLPLNTEAFF

clone size: -
V gene: TRBV20-1
CDR3 protein: CSARGGFGNTIYF

clone size: few
V gene: TRBV6-2/TRBV6-3
CDR3 protein: CASSYSSTSGGSGTGELFF

clone size: -
V gene: TRBV7-9
CDR3 protein: CASSLYEGQLVAREQFF